This TCR beta chain was captured by sequencing in a study of cytomegalovirus exposure and HLA in healthy donors. Study-wide background: Most genotyped donors, 81% of 350 to 500, had Caucasian-associated genetic ancestry. Study observations and caveats: Later analysis revealed greater clonal expansion in HLA-associated TCR beta chains than in equally common others.

The CDR3 is made up of 15 amino acids. Germline V gene lookup returns CDR1 SGHDT and CDR2 YYEEEE. Unmatched junction bases numbered 5, after V lost 4 bases and J lost 7 bases. PCR employed 60 Vbeta and 13 Jbeta primers. Sequencing used immunoSEQ multiplex PCR; TCRdb keeps in-frame clones, though not all of them. In the table there are 100,000 to 150,000 clones, 74% of which are singletons. About this clone: Its antigen is as yet unknown.

The rearrangement uses TRBV5-6 and TRBJ2-1; TRBD2 matches 13 bases. Sample: PBMCs. The receptor was derived from a woman aged 50 to 60 in good health and CMV-seropositive. CDR3 nucleotide sequence: TGTGCCAGCAGCCGGACTAGCGGGGGCCATAATGAGCAGTTCTTC. Translating gives CASSRTSGGHNEQFF.